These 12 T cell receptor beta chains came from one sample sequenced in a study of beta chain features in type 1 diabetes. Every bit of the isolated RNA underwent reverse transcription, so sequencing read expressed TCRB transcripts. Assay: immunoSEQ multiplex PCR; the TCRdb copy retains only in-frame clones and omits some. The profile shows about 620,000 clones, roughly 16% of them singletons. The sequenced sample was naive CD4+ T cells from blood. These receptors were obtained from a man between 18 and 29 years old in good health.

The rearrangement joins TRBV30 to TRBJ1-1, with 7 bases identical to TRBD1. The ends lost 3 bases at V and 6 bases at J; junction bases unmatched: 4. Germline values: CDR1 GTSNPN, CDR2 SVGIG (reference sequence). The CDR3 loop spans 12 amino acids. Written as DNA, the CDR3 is TGTGCCTGGAGCGACAGGGTCGCTGAAGCTTTCTTT. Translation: CAWSDRVAEAFF.

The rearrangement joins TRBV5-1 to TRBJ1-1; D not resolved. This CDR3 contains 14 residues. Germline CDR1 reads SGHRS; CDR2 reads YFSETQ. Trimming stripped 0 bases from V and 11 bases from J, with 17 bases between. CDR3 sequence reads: CASSLDVVGHSAFF. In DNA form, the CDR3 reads TGCGCCAGCAGCTTGGATGTAGTAGGGCACTCGGCTTTCTTT.

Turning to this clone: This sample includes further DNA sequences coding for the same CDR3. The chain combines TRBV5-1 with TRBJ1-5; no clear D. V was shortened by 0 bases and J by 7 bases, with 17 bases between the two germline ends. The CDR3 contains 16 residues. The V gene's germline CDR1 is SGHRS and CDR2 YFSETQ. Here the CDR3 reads CASSLEGAGGGQPQHF. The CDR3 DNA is TGCGCCAGCAGCTTGGAAGGAGCCGGAGGAGGGCAGCCCCAGCATTTT.

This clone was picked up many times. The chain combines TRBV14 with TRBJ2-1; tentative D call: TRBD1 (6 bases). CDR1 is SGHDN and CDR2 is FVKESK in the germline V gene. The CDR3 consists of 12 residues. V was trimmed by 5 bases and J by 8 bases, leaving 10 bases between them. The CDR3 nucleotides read TGTGCCAGCAGCACACAGGGCCATGAGCAGTTCTTC. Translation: CASSTQGHEQFF.

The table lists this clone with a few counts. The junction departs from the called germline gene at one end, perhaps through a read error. The CDR3 is CASSQYREVKTEAFF. The CDR3 region has the DNA TGTGCCAGCAGCCAATACAGGGAAGTGAAAACTGAAGCTTTCTTT. This chain uses TRBV14 with TRBJ1-1, with D possibly matching TRBD1 (6 bases). CDR1 SGHDN and CDR2 FVKESK come from the germline V gene. CDR3 length: 15 residues.

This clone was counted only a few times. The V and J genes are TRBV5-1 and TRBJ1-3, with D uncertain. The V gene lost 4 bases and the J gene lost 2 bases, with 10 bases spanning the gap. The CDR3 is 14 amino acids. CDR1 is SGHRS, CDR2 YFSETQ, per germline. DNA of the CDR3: TGCGCCAGCAGCAGCCGAGGTCCTGGAAACACCATATATTTT. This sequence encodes CASSSRGPGNTIYF.

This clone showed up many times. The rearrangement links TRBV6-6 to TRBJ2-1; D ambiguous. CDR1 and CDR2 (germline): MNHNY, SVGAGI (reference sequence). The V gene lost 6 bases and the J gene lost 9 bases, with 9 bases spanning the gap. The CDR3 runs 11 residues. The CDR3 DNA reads TGTGCCAGCAGCCGTTTTCTTGAGCAGTTCTTC. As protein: CASSRFLEQFF.

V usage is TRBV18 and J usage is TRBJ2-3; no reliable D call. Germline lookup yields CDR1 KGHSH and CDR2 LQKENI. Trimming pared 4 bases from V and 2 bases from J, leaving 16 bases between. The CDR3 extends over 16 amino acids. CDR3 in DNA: TGTGCCAGCTCACGGAAAATGGACGGCCACACAGATACGCAGTATTTT. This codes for CASSRKMDGHTDTQYF.

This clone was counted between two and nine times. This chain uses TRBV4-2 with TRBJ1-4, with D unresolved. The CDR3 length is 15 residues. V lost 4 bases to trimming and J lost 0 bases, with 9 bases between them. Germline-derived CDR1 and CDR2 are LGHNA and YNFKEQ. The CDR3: CASSRGPATNEKLFF. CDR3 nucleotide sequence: TGTGCCAGCAGCCGCGGGCCGGCAACTAATGAAAAACTGTTTTTT.

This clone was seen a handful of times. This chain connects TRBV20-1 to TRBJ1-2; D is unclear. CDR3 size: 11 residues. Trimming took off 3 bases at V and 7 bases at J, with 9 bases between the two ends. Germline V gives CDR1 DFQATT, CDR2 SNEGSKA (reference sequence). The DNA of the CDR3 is TGCAGTGCTAGCCCCTGGGGTGGCTACACCTTC. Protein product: CSASPWGGYTF.

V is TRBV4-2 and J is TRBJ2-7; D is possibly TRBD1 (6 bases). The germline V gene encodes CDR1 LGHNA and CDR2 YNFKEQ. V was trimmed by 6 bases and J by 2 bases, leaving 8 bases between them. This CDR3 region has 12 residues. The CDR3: CASRQGTYEQYF. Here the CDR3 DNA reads TGTGCCAGCAGGCAGGGGACCTACGAGCAGTACTTC.

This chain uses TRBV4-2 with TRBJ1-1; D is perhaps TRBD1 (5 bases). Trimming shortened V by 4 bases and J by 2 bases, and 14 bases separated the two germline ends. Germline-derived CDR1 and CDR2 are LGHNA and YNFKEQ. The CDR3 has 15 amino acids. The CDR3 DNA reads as TGTGCCAGCAGCCTCTCCGCGGGGGGAAACACTGAAGCTTTCTTT. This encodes CASSLSAGGNTEAFF.